This T cell receptor (beta chain) emerged from a study of CD8+CD57+ T cells in acquired aplastic anemia. Turning to the study itself: Quantities of DNA derived from sorted CD4+ and CD8+ cells averaged about 3.2 ug.

This clonotype was detected ten times or more. V was pared by 6 bases and J by 8 bases, with 8 bases between. This CDR3 spans 11 amino acids. The V gene's germline CDR1 is LNHDA and CDR2 SQIVND (reference sequence). All patients picked for sequencing had shown, by flow cytometry, an expansion of CD8+CD57+ cells. The use of genomic DNA as template underpinned the TCR beta VDJ and CDR3 profiling. TCRdb ran MiXCR on the reads and lists one entry per CDR3 protein. The repertoire holds around 500,000 distinct CDR3 sequences, approximately 32% seen once, with less than 0.85% in the top ten. The source is a human donor with aplastic anemia. The chain links TRBV19 to TRBJ2-1, with D hard to call. What was sequenced was sorted CD4+, CD8+, or CD8+CD57+ T cells (not recorded which) from PBMCs. The CDR3 region is CASRISYEQFF. The CDR3 region has the DNA TGTGCCAGTAGAATCAGCTATGAGCAGTTCTTC. Combining the CDR3 with reference TRBV19 and TRBJ2-1 gives the whole variable domain DGGITQSPKYLFRKEGQNVTLSCEQNLNHDAMYWYRQDPGQGLRLIYYSQIVNDFQKGDIAEGYSVSREKKESFPLTVTSAQKNPTAFYLCASRISYEQFFGPGTRLTVL.